The TCR beta chain under discussion was sequenced for a study of CD8+CD57+ T cells in acquired aplastic anemia. This CDR3 region has 13 residues. Trimming took 5 bases from V and 6 from J, leaving 12 bases between them. The germline V gene encodes CDR1 SGHVS and CDR2 FQNEAQ. An expansion of CD8+CD57+ cells by flow cytometry had been shown in patients chosen for sequencing. Patient blood was sampled before any therapy had been received. This clonotype has a count of ten or more. It was genomic DNA that served as the template for profiling TCR beta VDJ and CDR3. TCRdb recomputed calls from the reads with MiXCR, one row per CDR3 protein. The sample lists 200,000 to 250,000 distinct CDR3 sequences, around 49% occurring once.

The V call is TRBV7-8, the J call TRBJ2-3, with a weak D call TRBD1 (5 bases). This TCR was sampled from a human donor with aplastic anemia. Sequencing was carried out using sorted CD4+, CD8+, or CD8+CD57+ T cells (not recorded which) from PBMCs. In DNA form, the CDR3 reads TGTGCCAGCAGCCTCTCACAGGAGGATACGCAGTATTTT. Translation gives CASSLSQEDTQYF.